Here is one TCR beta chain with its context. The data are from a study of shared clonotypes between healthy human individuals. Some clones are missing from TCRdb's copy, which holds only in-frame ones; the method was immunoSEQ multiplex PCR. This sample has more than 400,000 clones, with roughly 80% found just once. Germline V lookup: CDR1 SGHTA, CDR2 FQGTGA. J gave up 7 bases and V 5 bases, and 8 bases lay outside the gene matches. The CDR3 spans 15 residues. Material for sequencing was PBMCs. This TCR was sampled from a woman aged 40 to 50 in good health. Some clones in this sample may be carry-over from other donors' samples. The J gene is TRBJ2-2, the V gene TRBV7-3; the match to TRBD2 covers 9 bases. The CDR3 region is CASSHRTSDGGELFF. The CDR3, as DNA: TGTGCCAGCAGCCACCGGACTAGCGATGGCGGGGAGCTGTTTTTT.